This T cell receptor beta chain appears in the sequencing data of a study of T cell responses to AZD1222 COVID-19 vaccine. Study results and caveats: Along spike, vaccine-associated CD4 TCRs were found throughout, with dominance at 160-218 and 743-854. At baseline, seropositivity was found in only six or seven AZD1222 recipients.

Turning to this clone: Its antigen is unidentified.

CDR3 size: 13 residues. The V gene's germline CDR1 is KGHSH and CDR2 LQKENI. Trimming pared 6 bases from V and 3 bases from J, leaving 11 bases between. This table comes from immunoSEQ multiplex PCR, and its TCRdb copy is limited to in-frame clones, with some not included. The sample shows about 93,000 clones, around 87% of them seen only once. The TCR sequence derives from an adult who received the AZD1222 COVID-19 vaccine. The sample here was peripheral blood, taken 28 days after the second AZD1222 dose. The V and J genes are TRBV18 and TRBJ1-1; D is unresolved. The chain's CDR3 is CASSPGRDTEAFF. The CDR3 bases are TGTGCCAGCTCGCCCGGGCGGGACACTGAAGCTTTCTTT.